The clone carrying this T cell receptor (beta chain) was counted many times. Graves' hyperthyroidism was deemed stable given no ophthalmopathy progression within 18 months. The data are from a study of T cells in Graves' hyperthyroidism and ophthalmopathy. CDR1 and CDR2 from the germline V gene are DFQATT and SNEGSKA (reference sequence). V lost 5 bases, J lost 4 bases, and 9 bases lay in between. The CDR3 length is 12 residues. The TCR beta CDR3 regions underwent amplification using RNA transcripts as the source. Primed by the HTBI set, a first-round RT-PCR was run on the TCR CDR3. TCRdb analysed the multiplex PCR reads with MiXCR anew, one entry per CDR3 protein. Seen here are more than 500,000 distinct CDR3 sequences, under 20% observed once, and the top ten hold around 3.9%.

Sequencing was done on a sample of blood. The chain employs TRBV20-1 and TRBJ1-5, with D perhaps TRBD1 (5 bases). The sequence derives from a woman in her twenties or thirties with Graves' hyperthyroidism. The CDR3 DNA reads as TGCAGTGCTGTTGGGGGGAATCAGCCCCAGCATTTT. Amino acids: CSAVGGNQPQHF.